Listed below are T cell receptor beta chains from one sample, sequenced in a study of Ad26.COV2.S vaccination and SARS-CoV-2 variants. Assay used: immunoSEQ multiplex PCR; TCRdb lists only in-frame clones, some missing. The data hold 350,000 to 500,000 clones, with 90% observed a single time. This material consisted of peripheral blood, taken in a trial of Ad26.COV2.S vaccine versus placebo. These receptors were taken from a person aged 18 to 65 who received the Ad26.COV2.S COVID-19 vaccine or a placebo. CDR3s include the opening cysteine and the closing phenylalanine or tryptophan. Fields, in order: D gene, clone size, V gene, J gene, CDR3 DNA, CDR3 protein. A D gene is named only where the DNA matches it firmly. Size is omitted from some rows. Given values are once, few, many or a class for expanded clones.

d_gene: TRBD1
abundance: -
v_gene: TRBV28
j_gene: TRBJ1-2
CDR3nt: TGTGCCAGCAGTTCAGGGACAGTCTATGGCTACACCTTC
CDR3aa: CASSSGTVYGYTF

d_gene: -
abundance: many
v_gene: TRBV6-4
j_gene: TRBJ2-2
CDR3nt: TGTGCCAGCAGCGCGTCTAGCGAGAACACCGGGGAGCTGTTTTTT
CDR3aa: CASSASSENTGELFF

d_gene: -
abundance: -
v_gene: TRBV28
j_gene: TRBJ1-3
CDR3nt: TGTGCCAGCAGTCCTACAAGCTCTGGAAACACCATATATTTT
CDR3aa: CASSPTSSGNTIYF

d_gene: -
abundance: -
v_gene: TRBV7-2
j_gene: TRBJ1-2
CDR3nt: TGTGCCAGCAACCTGGGTGCTAACTATGGCTACACCTTC
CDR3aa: CASNLGANYGYTF

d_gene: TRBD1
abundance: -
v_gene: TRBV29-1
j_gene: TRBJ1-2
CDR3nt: TGCAGCGTTGGGGACAGTAGGGATGGCTACACCTTC
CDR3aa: CSVGDSRDGYTF

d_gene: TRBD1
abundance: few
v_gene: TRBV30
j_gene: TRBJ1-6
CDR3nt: TGTGCCTGGAGTGCCGGGACAGAGGATTCACCCCTCCACTTT
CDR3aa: CAWSAGTEDSPLHF

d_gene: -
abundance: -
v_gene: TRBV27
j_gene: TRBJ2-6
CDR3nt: TGTGCCAGCAGTTTCCATTGGGCTGCTGGGGCCAACGTCCTGACTTTC
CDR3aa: CASSFHWAAGANVLTF

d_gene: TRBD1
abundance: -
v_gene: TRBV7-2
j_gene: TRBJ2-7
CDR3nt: TGTGCCAGCAGCTCATGGACAGGACTCTACGAGCAGTACTTC
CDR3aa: CASSSWTGLYEQYF

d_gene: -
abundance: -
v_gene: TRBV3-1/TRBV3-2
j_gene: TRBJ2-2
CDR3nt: TGTGCCAGCAGCCAAGGGACCACCGGGGAGCTGTTTTTT
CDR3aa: CASSQGTTGELFF

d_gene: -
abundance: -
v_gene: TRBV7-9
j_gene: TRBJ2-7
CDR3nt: TGTGCCAGCAGCTTAGCGACGAGGCGTGAGCAGTACTTC
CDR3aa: CASSLATRREQYF

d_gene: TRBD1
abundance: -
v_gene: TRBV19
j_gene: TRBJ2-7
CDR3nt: TGTGCCAGTAGTACGTACAGGGACAGCTCCTACGAGCAGTACTTC
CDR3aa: CASSTYRDSSYEQYF

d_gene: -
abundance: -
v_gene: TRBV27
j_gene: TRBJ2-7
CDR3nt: TGTGCCAGCAGTTTATTGGGGGGCGCGGACGAGCAGTACTTC
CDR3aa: CASSLLGGADEQYF

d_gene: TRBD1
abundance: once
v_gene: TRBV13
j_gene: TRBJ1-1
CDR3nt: TGTGCCAGCAGCTATATGACAGGGACTTACACTGAAGCTTTCTTT
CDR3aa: CASSYMTGTYTEAFF

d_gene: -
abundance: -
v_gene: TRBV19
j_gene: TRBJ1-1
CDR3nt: TGTGCCAGTAGTCCCCGACAGGAATTGAACACTGAAGCTTTCTTT
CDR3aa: CASSPRQELNTEAFF

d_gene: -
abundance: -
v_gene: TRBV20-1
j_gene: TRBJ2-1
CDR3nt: TGCAGTGCTAGTTCGGCTGCCTACAATGAGCAGTTCTTC
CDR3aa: CSASSAAYNEQFF

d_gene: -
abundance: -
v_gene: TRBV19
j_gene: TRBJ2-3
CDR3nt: TGTGCCAGTAGTCCAAGACCCAGGCTCCTATATACGCAGTATTTT
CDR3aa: CASSPRPRLLYTQYF

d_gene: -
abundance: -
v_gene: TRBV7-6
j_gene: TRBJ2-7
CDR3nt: TGTGCCAGCAGCTCAAGGAAATCAGCCTACGAGCAGTACTTC
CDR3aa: CASSSRKSAYEQYF

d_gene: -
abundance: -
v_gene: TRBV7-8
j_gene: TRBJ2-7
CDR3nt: TGTGCCAGCAGCTTAGGCCTCGGGTACGAGCAGTACTTC
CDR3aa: CASSLGLGYEQYF

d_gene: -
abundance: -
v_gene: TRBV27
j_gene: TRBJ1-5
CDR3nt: TGTGCCAGCAGTGGGGCGGGGAGCAATCAGCCCCAGCATTTT
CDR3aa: CASSGAGSNQPQHF

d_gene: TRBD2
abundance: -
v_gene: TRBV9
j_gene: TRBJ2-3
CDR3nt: TGTGCCAGCAGCACTCTAGCGGGAGCGCTTACGCAGTATTTT
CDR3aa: CASSTLAGALTQYF

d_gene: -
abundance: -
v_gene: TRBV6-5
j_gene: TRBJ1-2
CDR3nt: TGTGCCAGCAGTTACTCGCGCGGGGGCCCTAACTATGGCTACACCTTC
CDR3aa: CASSYSRGGPNYGYTF

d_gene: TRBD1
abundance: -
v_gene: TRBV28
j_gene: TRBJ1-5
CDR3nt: TGTGCCAGCAGTTTCACAGGGGGAAATCAGCCCCAGCATTTT
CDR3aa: CASSFTGGNQPQHF

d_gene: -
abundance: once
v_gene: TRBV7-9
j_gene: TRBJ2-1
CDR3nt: TGTGCCAGCAGCCGACTCGCCGGGGCCCAAAATGAGCAGTTCTTC
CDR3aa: CASSRLAGAQNEQFF

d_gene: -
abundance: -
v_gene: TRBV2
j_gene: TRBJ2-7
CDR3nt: TGTGCCAGCAGTGTGAGGAACGAGCAGTACTTC
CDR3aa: CASSVRNEQYF

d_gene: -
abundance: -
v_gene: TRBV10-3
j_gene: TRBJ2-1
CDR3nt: TGTGCCATCAGTGTCCCGGGATTCCATGAGCAGTTCTTC
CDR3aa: CAISVPGFHEQFF

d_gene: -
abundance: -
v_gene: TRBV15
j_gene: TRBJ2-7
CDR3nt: TGTGCCACCAGCGCGGGGAGACTTGGGGAGCAGTACTTC
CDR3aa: CATSAGRLGEQYF

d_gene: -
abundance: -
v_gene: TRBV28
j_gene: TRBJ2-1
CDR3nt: TGTGCCAGCAGTCCAAACCCCGGGACAATTAAGGCCCATGAGCAGTTCTTC
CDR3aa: CASSPNPGTIKAHEQFF

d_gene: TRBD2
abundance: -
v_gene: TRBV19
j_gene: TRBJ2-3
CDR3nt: TGTGCCAGTAGTATAGAACTAGCGGGAGGGCCGGGCACAGATACGCAGTATTTT
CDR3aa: CASSIELAGGPGTDTQYF

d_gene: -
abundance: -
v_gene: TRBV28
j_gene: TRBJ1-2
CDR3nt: TGTGCCAGCGCCGACACGAGGGTCGACTATGGCTACACCTTC
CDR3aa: CASADTRVDYGYTF

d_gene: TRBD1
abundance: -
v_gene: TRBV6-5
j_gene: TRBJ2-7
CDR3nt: TGTGCCAGCTGGTTCTCAGGGGGCTCGAACGAGCAGTACTTC
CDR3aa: CASWFSGGSNEQYF

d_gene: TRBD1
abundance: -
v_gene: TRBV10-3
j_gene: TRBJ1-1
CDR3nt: TGTGCCATCAGGCCCGACAGGGTAGGCGCTGAAGCTTTCTTT
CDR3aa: CAIRPDRVGAEAFF

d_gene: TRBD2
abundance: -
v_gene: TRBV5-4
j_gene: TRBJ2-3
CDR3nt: TGTGCCAGCAGCTTGAGCGGACTAGCTTACGATACGCAGTATTTT
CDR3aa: CASSLSGLAYDTQYF

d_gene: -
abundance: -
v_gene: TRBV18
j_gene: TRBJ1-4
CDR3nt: TGTGCCAGCTCACCTGAGGGAACAGGGAGTGAAAAACTGTTTTTT
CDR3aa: CASSPEGTGSEKLFF

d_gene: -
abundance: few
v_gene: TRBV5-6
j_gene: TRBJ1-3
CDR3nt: TGTGCCAGCAGCTTGGTGGCAGTCCCTACCTCTGGAAACACCATATATTTT
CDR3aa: CASSLVAVPTSGNTIYF

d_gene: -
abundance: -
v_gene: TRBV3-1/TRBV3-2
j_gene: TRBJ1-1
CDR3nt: TGTGCCAGCAGCCTGACGACCGCGAACACTGAAGCTTTCTTT
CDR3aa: CASSLTTANTEAFF

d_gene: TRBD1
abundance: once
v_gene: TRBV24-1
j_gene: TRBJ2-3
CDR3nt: TGTGCCACCAGTGATTTGCCTCCCGGGACAGGCAACACAGATACGCAGTATTTT
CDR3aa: CATSDLPPGTGNTDTQYF

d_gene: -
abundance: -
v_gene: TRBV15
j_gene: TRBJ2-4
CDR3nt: TGTGCCACCAGCAGAGATTGGGCCGGCAAAAACATTCAGTACTTC
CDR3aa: CATSRDWAGKNIQYF

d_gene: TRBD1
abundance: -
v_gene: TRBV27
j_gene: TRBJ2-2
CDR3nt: TGTGCCAGCAGTCGAGGGACAGGGTCCGGGGAGCTGTTTTTT
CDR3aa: CASSRGTGSGELFF

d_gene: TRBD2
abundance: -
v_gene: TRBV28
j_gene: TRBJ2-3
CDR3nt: TGTGCCAGCAGCCCAAATAGCGGGGGCCACGGCACAGATACGCAGTATTTT
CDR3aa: CASSPNSGGHGTDTQYF

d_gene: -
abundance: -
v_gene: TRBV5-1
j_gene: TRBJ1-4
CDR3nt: TGCGCCAGCAGCTTAGGGGCGGGGAAGGATGAAAAACTGTTTTTT
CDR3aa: CASSLGAGKDEKLFF

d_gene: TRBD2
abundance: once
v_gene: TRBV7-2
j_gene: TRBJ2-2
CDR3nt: TGTGCCAGCAGCTTAGCGGGACTAGCGGGATGGGCCGCGAACACCGGGGAGCTGTTTTTT
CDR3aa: CASSLAGLAGWAANTGELFF

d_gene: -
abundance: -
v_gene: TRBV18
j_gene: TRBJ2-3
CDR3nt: TGTGCCAGCTCACCATTTGGGGATACGCAGTATTTT
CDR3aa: CASSPFGDTQYF

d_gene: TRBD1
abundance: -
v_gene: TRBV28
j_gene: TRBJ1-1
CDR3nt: TGTGCCAGCACCCAGGGGGACACTGAAGCTTTCTTT
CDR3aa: CASTQGDTEAFF

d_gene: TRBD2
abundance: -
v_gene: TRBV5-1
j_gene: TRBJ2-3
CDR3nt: TGCGCCAGCAGCTTGGGACTAGCAGCTAGCACAGATACGCAGTATTTT
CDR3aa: CASSLGLAASTDTQYF

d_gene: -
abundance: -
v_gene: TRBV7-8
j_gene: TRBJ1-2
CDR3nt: TGTGCCAGCAGCTTAGGGGGGGCGTCGAACTATGGCTACACCTTC
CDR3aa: CASSLGGASNYGYTF

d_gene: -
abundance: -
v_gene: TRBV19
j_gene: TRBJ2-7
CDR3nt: TGTGCCAGTAGTATGGGAGGGGGTCTCGCGTACGAGCAGTACTTC
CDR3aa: CASSMGGGLAYEQYF

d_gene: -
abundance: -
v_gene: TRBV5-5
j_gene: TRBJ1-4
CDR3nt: TGTGCCAGCAGCGGCCCGACCCCTCGGGATGAAAAACTGTTTTTT
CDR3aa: CASSGPTPRDEKLFF

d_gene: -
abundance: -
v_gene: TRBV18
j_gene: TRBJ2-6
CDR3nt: TGTGCCAGCTCACCCCCCTCTGGGGCCAACGTCCTGACTTTC
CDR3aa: CASSPPSGANVLTF

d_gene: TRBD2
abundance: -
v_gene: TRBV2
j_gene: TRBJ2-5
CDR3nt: TGTGCCAGCAAGACCCTAGCGGGGACCTCCAGGGAGACCCAGTACTTC
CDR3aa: CASKTLAGTSRETQYF

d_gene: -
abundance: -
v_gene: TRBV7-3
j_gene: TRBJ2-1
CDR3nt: TGTGCCAGCAGCTCCTCGACTAGGGGTGAGCAGTTCTTC
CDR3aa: CASSSSTRGEQFF

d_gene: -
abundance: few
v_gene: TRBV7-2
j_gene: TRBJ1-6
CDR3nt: TGTGCCAGCAGTCCTCGGGACCCCTTACCCCTCCACTTT
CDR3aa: CASSPRDPLPLHF

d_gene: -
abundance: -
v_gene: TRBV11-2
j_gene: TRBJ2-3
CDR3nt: TGTGCCAGCAGCTTAGTCCTGGGTCCAGATACGCAGTATTTT
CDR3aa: CASSLVLGPDTQYF

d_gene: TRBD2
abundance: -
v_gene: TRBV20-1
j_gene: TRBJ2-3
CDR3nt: TGCAGTGCTAGTCCGCGGGAGAAAGTACCAGATACGCAGTATTTT
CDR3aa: CSASPREKVPDTQYF

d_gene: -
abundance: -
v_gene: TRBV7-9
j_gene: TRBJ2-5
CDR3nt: TGTGCCAGCAGGGTCGGGACTGTCCAAGAGACCCAGTACTTC
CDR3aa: CASRVGTVQETQYF

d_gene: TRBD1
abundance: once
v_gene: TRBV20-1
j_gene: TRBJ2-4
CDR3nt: TGCAGTGCCAGTGACAGGGGGTTTGGCAAAAACATTCAGTACTTC
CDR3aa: CSASDRGFGKNIQYF

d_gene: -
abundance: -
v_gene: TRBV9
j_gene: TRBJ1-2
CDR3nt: TGTGCCAGCAGCGTAGGAGGTAGGCTAAGCGGCTACACCTTC
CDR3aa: CASSVGGRLSGYTF

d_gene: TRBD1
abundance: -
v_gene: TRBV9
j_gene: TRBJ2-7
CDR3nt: TGTGCCAGCAGCGTTACAGGGGCCCCTTGGGAGCAGTACTTC
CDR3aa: CASSVTGAPWEQYF

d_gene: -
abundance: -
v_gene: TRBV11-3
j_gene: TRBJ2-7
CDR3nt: TGTGCCAGCAGCTTAAGGGCAGGGGTATCCTACGAGCAGTACTTC
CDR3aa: CASSLRAGVSYEQYF